A single sample is the source of the 26 T cell receptor beta chains below, sequenced in a study of T cell repertoires in cytomegalovirus infection. TCRdb used MiXCR to reprocess the reads, holding one entry per CDR3 protein. The table shows approximately 76,000 distinct CDR3 sequences, with about 24% occurring only once. Their antigens are not known. This sample comprised CD8+ T cells from cultured PBMCs, obtained from culture after CMV antigen stimulation. Receptors originate from a human donor in good health (CMV status not recorded). Some clones in this sample may be carry-over from other donors' samples.

This clonotype was detected ten times or more. CDR3 bases: TGTGCCAGCAGTCCTACCGAAGGGCAGCCAACGAGGGGCTACACCTTC. Protein: CASSPTEGQPTRGYTF. The chain links TRBV11-2 to TRBJ1-2, with no clear D. CDR3 length equals 16 residues. Germline V lookup: CDR1 SGHAT, CDR2 FQNNGV. V was cut by 6 bases and J by 8 bases, with 25 bases left in between. The full variable domain, completed using reference TRBV11-2 and TRBJ1-2, is EAGVAQSPRYKIIEKRQSVAFWCNPISGHATLYWYQQILGQGPKLLIQFQNNGVVDDSQLPKDRFSAERLKGVDSTLKIQPAKLEDSAVYLCASSPTEGQPTRGYTFGSGTRLTVV.

This clonotype came up a few times. The J gene is TRBJ2-1, the V gene TRBV29-1, with D hard to call. CDR1 is SQVTM and CDR2 is ANQGSEA in the germline V gene. V lost 3 bases and J lost 4, with 4 bases in between. CDR3 length: 11 amino acids. Here the CDR3 reads CSVDKYNEQFF. The CDR3 bases are TGCAGCGTTGATAAGTACAATGAGCAGTTCTTC.

This clonotype was observed a few times. The rearrangement uses TRBV5-4 and TRBJ1-2; the match to TRBD1 covers 9 bases. CDR3 size: 13 residues. The J segment lost 8 bases and the V segment lost 4 bases, leaving 6 bases of the junction unmatched. The germline gives CDR1 SGHNT, CDR2 YYREEE (reference sequence). CDR3 amino acids: CASSPRTGEGYTF. CDR3 bases: TGTGCCAGCAGCCCGAGGACAGGGGAAGGCTACACCTTC.

The J gene is TRBJ1-1, the V gene TRBV15; TRBD1 matches 7 bases. With 4 bases clipped from V and 5 bases from J, the junction kept 7 bases outside the gene matches. In germline, CDR1 is LNHNV, CDR2 YYDKDF (reference sequence). This CDR3 spans 14 amino acids. CDR3 in amino acids: CATSTTRGMTEAFF. The CDR3 nucleotides read TGTGCCACCAGCACAACCAGGGGGATGACTGAAGCTTTCTTT. The full variable domain, rest sourced from reference TRBV15 and TRBJ1-1, is DAMVIQNPRYQVTQFGKPVTLSCSQTLNHNVMYWYQQKSSQAPKLLFHYYDKDFNNEADTPDNFQSRRPNTSFCFLDIRSPGLGDTAMYLCATSTTRGMTEAFFGQGTRLTVV.

The rearrangement joins TRBV11-2 to TRBJ1-1; D is undetermined. The CDR3 contains 15 residues. The germline V and J ends were trimmed by 2 bases and 0 bases, with 10 bases remaining between them. Germline CDR1 is SGHAT and CDR2 is FQNNGV. CDR3 nucleotide sequence: TGTGCCAGCAGCTTAAGTGCCCAGATGAACACTGAAGCTTTCTTT. Protein product: CASSLSAQMNTEAFF.

This clonotype was observed at least ten times. The rearrangement uses TRBV7-6 and TRBJ2-7; TRBD2 matches 11 bases. V dropped 7 bases and J dropped 1; count of bases not matched to a gene: 3. The V gene's germline CDR1 is SGHVS and CDR2 FNYEAQ. The CDR3 runs 14 residues. Here the CDR3 DNA reads TGTGCCAGCAAGCTAGCGGGAGGATCCTACGAGCAGTACTTC. Translation: CASKLAGGSYEQYF.

This clonotype has just a few counts. In DNA form, the CDR3 reads TGTGCCAGCAGCCTATTTACTAGCACAGATACGCAGTATTTT. Amino acids: CASSLFTSTDTQYF. The chain joins TRBV7-3 to TRBJ2-3; no clear D. This CDR3 region has 14 residues. The V gene's germline CDR1 is SGHTA and CDR2 FQGTGA. V lost 5 bases to trimming and J lost 0 bases, with 9 bases between them.

The chain uses TRBV6-6 and TRBJ2-7, with 10 bases lining up with TRBD2. The V segment lost 0 bases and the J segment 2 bases; nucleotides outside the gene matches: 4. Germline V lookup: CDR1 MNHNY, CDR2 SVGAGI (reference sequence). The CDR3 is 16 residues long. The CDR3 loop is CASSYSTSGVPYEQYF. In nucleotides, the CDR3 is TGTGCCAGCAGTTACTCTACTAGCGGGGTCCCCTACGAGCAGTACTTC.

The chain joins TRBV30 to TRBJ2-2, with D possibly matching TRBD1 (5 bases). There are 13 residues in the CDR3. V lost 3 bases and J lost 4, with 9 bases in between. Germline assignment: CDR1 GTSNPN and CDR2 SVGIG (reference sequence). In DNA form, the CDR3 reads TGTGCCTGGAGCCCAGGGTTCACCGGGGAGCTGTTTTTT. Residues: CAWSPGFTGELFF.

Ten or more counts support this clonotype. V usage is TRBV4-3 and J usage is TRBJ1-5; D is uncertain. The V gene's germline CDR1 is LGHNA and CDR2 YSLEER. The CDR3 covers 16 residues. V lost 0 bases, J lost 0 bases, and 9 bases lay in between. CDR3 DNA: TGCGCCAGCAGCCAAGAGGTAGTTTTTAGCAATCAGCCCCAGCATTTT. This encodes CASSQEVVFSNQPQHF.

This clonotype was found many times. The V and J genes are TRBV7-3 and TRBJ2-7; a possible D gene is TRBD1 (5 bases). The CDR3 sequence is 14 residues long. V was shortened by 0 bases and J by 6 bases, with 12 bases between the two germline ends. Germline values: CDR1 SGHTA, CDR2 FQGTGA. Here the CDR3 DNA reads TGTGCCAGCAGCTTAACAGGGGCGCAAGCCGAGCAGTACTTC. Its protein product is CASSLTGAQAEQYF.

This clonotype was found a few times. V gene TRBV6-1 combines with J gene TRBJ2-1; the D gene is possibly TRBD2 (6 bases). This CDR3 region has 15 residues. V was clipped by 5 bases and J by 4 bases, with 15 bases between them. Germline CDR1 is MNHNS and CDR2 is SASEGT. The CDR3 spells CASSHPREVYNEQFF. As DNA, the CDR3 is TGTGCCAGCAGTCACCCGCGGGAAGTTTACAATGAGCAGTTCTTC.

This clonotype occurred a few times. V is TRBV28 and J is TRBJ2-3; the match to TRBD2 covers 8 bases. The CDR3 is made up of 14 amino acids. Germline V gene lookup returns CDR1 MDHEN and CDR2 SYDVKM. V lost 8 bases and J lost 4; bases outside the gene matches: 8. CDR3: CASRPSGGSDTQYF. In DNA form, the CDR3 reads TGTGCCAGCCGCCCCAGCGGGGGCTCAGATACGCAGTATTTT.

V and J are TRBV4-3 and TRBJ2-1; the D gene is possibly TRBD2 (5 bases). The CDR3 is 18 residues long. Per the germline V gene, CDR1 is LGHNA and CDR2 is YSLEER. V lost 0 bases and J 7 bases, leaving 22 bases between the germline ends. CDR3 nucleotides: TGCGCCAGCAGCCAAGACACCCCAGGACTTCTTCGGGTGAATGAGCAGTTCTTC. Amino acids: CASSQDTPGLLRVNEQFF.

This clonotype is medium-sized (0.01 to 0.1%) within its sample. This chain connects TRBV19 to TRBJ2-1; tentative D call: TRBD1 (6 bases). The V gene's germline CDR1 is LNHDA and CDR2 SQIVND (reference sequence). This CDR3 spans 15 amino acids. The V and J ends lost 5 bases and 7 bases respectively, with 18 bases between them. CDR3 bases: TGTGCCAGTAGTTTCTCCCCAGGGGCTCATAATGAGCAGTTCTTC. Translated: CASSFSPGAHNEQFF.

A few counts support this clonotype. The rearrangement uses TRBV5-4 and TRBJ2-1; TRBD1 agrees at 7 bases. The CDR3 extends over 15 amino acids. The V gene's germline CDR1 is SGHNT and CDR2 YYREEE (reference sequence). V shed 0 bases, J shed 3 bases, and the junction held 3 bases outside the gene matches. The DNA for the CDR3 is TGTGCCAGCAGCTTGGAACAGGGGAACTACAATGAGCAGTTCTTC. Translated, it gives CASSLEQGNYNEQFF. Filled out from reference TRBV5-4 and TRBJ2-1, the complete variable domain reads ETGVTQSPTHLIKTRGQQVTLRCSSQSGHNTVSWYQQALGQGPQFIFQYYREEENGRGNFPPRFSGLQFPNYSSELNVNALELDDSALYLCASSLEQGNYNEQFFGPGTRLTVL.

The chain couples TRBV20-1 to TRBJ2-5; TRBD1 matches 8 bases. The CDR3 extends over 18 amino acids. Germline CDR1 and CDR2: DFQATT and SNEGSKA (reference sequence). The V segment lost 3 bases and the J segment 2 bases; nucleotides outside the gene matches: 17. CDR3 DNA sequence: TGCAGTGCTAGGGGTGGGGATGACAGGGGAGCAGATCAAGAGACCCAGTACTTC. This translates into CSARGGDDRGADQETQYF.

The sample holds many counts of this clonotype. The chain links TRBV7-2 to TRBJ2-2; D tentatively reads TRBD1 or TRBD2 (5 bases each). Trimming took off 10 bases at V and 0 bases at J, with 15 bases between the two ends. Germline V gene sequence: CDR1 SGHTA, CDR2 FQGNSA. The CDR3 extends over 15 amino acids. In DNA form, the CDR3 reads TGTGCCACCCTAGTGGGGGATGCGAACACCGGGGAGCTGTTTTTT. It translates to CATLVGDANTGELFF.

This clonotype occurred once. The chain employs TRBV9 and TRBJ2-3; perhaps TRBD2 as D (5 bases). Trimming pared 3 bases from V and 0 bases from J, leaving 11 bases between. The germline gives CDR1 SGDLS, CDR2 YYNGEE. The CDR3 consists of 15 residues. The CDR3 bases are TGTGCCAGCAGCGCCCGCAGCGGAAGCACAGATACGCAGTATTTT. Amino acids: CASSARSGSTDTQYF.

This clonotype was found a few times. J is TRBJ1-4 and V is TRBV30; 7 nucleotides match TRBD1. Germline V CDR1 and CDR2: GTSNPN, SVGIG (reference sequence). V was clipped by 3 bases and J by 5 bases; unmatched bases: 15. The CDR3 loop spans 17 amino acids. CDR3 sequence (DNA): TGTGCCTGGAGGGAGACAGGGAAGGGCCACTCGAATGAAAAACTGTTTTTT. Translated: CAWRETGKGHSNEKLFF.

This clonotype was observed once. The rearrangement joins TRBV7-9 to TRBJ2-7, with D perhaps matching TRBD1 or TRBD2 (6 bases each). Germline CDR1 and CDR2: SEHNR and FQNEAQ (reference sequence). The CDR3 is 15 amino acids. V was trimmed by 1 base and J by 0 bases, leaving 10 bases between them. CDR3 in amino acids: CASSLVGGSSYEQYF. The CDR3 nucleotides are TGTGCCAGCAGCTTAGTAGGGGGGAGCTCCTACGAGCAGTACTTC.

On this clonotype: One end of the junction does not line up with germline, which may come from a read error. The J gene is TRBJ2-1, the V gene TRBV4-1, with no clear D. The CDR3 has 14 residues. Per germline, CDR1 MGHRA and CDR2 YSYEKL. The CDR3 DNA reads as TGTGCCAGCAGCCCTCTGGACGTTGACAATGAGCAGTTCTTC. Residues: CASSPLDVDNEQFF.

This clonotype was recorded many times. This chain links TRBV27 with TRBJ2-5, with D perhaps matching TRBD1 (6 bases). The germline gives CDR1 MNHEY, CDR2 SMNVEV (reference sequence). Trimming removed 2 bases from V and 5 bases from J, with 12 bases in between. This CDR3 has 14 residues. The CDR3 loop reads CASSLSQGWETQYF. The CDR3 DNA reads TGTGCCAGCAGTTTAAGTCAGGGGTGGGAGACCCAGTACTTC.

Notes on this clonotype: One end of the junction does not line up with germline, which may come from a read error. This chain joins TRBV4-1 and TRBJ2-1; D is possibly TRBD2 (6 bases). Germline V gene data show CDR1 as MGHRA and CDR2 as YSYEKL. The CDR3 loop spans 17 amino acids. In DNA, the CDR3 is TGTGCCAGCAGCCAAGAGTGGTGGCATCCGGGGGTCAATGAGCAGTTCTTC. Its protein product is CASSQEWWHPGVNEQFF.

This clonotype has just a few counts. The chain couples TRBV30 to TRBJ1-2; weak D call: TRBD1 (5 bases). Germline V gene sequence: CDR1 GTSNPN, CDR2 SVGIG (reference sequence). Trimming removed 0 bases at V and 8 bases at J, with 16 bases between. The CDR3 runs 14 residues. The CDR3 DNA reads TGTGCCTGGAGTGTGACCGTTCAGGGAGTGGGCTACACCTTC. As protein: CAWSVTVQGVGYTF.

This clonotype appeared a few times. The genes are TRBV7-6 and TRBJ1-3; D is uncertain. The germline V gene encodes CDR1 SGHVS and CDR2 FNYEAQ. The CDR3 spans 15 residues. V lost 1 base and J lost 0, with 7 bases in between. In DNA form, the CDR3 reads TGTGCCAGCAGCTTAGTTTTCGGCTCTGGAAACACCATATATTTT. Encoded protein: CASSLVFGSGNTIYF.